The clone carrying this T cell receptor beta chain was observed many times. The antigen is not known. CDR3 size: 16 residues. The V segment lost 5 bases and the J segment 6 bases; nucleotides outside the gene matches: 15. Germline V gene data show CDR1 as MDHEN and CDR2 as SYDVKM. Calling Graves' hyperthyroidism stable meant ophthalmopathy did not progress within 18 months. This sample was included in a study of T cells in Graves' hyperthyroidism and ophthalmopathy. Study findings and constraints: In blood, most of the thyroid clonotypes expanded above 0.001 were also present.

The CDR3 regions of TCR beta were amplified from RNA transcripts. The primer set for the first-round RT-PCR of the TCR CDR3 was HTBI. Each CDR3 protein is one row after TCRdb ran MiXCR on the multiplex PCR reads. The sample lists fewer than 350,000 distinct CDR3 sequences, around a fifth occurring once. The sequence was obtained from a woman aged 45-60 years with Graves' hyperthyroidism. The chain has TRBV28 and TRBJ1-2; 7 bases map to TRBD1. Sequenced sample: blood. DNA of the CDR3: TGTGCCAGCAGTCCGGCAACCCGGACAGGAGCCGATGGCTACACCTTC. This translates into CASSPATRTGADGYTF.